The source of this TCR beta chain is a study of T cell responses to AZD1222 COVID-19 vaccine. Study-level points and caveats: Only a handful of people who got AZD1222 tested seropositive at baseline. Clonal diversity may have been underestimated in mostly white British donors. Spike as a whole was targeted by vaccine-associated CD4 TCRs, dominant at 160-218 and 743-854.

Turning to this clone: Its antigen is as yet unknown.

Measured with immunoSEQ multiplex PCR; TCRdb has only the in-frame clones, and not every one. The data show some 110,000 clones, about 90% seen once. Germline V lookup: CDR1 MDHEN, CDR2 SYDVKM. This CDR3 is 12 amino acids long. V shed 8 bases and J shed 5 bases, with 12 bases lying between them. The starting material was peripheral blood, obtained on day 0 of AZD1222 vaccination. The sequence was collected from an adult in good health. The chain joins TRBV28 to TRBJ1-2; D is unclear. CDR3 nucleotide sequence: TGTGCCAGCGGGAAGACAAGTTATGGCTACACCTTC. Its translation: CASGKTSYGYTF.